Shown below are 5 T cell receptor beta chains from a single sample sequenced in a study of shared clonotypes between healthy human individuals. This table comes from immunoSEQ multiplex PCR, and its TCRdb copy is limited to in-frame clones, with some not included. The table records some 2.1 million clones, roughly 96% of them present only once. Sequenced sample: naive CD4+ T cells sorted from blood. As to subset: CD45RA+ positively selected. These receptor sequences come from a man aged 18 to 30 in good health.

This chain connects TRBV27 to TRBJ2-4; 9 bases line up with TRBD2. Germline V gene data show CDR1 as MNHEY and CDR2 as SMNVEV (reference sequence). This CDR3 has 15 residues. V lost 1 base to trimming and J lost 6 bases; unmatched junction nucleotides: 4. The CDR3 spells CASSLWRGGTNIQYF. The CDR3 nucleotides read TGTGCCAGCAGTTTATGGCGGGGGGGGACAAACATTCAGTACTTC.

The V and J genes are TRBV19 and TRBJ2-1; D remains ambiguous. Trimming shortened V by 1 base and J by 5 bases, and 9 bases separated the two germline ends. This CDR3 region has 14 residues. Looked up from germline, CDR1 is LNHDA and CDR2 is SQIVND (reference sequence). In nucleotides, the CDR3 is TGTGCCAGTAGTATAGTAAACAGTAACAATGAGCAGTTCTTC. Translating it yields CASSIVNSNNEQFF. Looking up the rest from reference TRBV19 and TRBJ2-1 gives the full variable domain: DGGITQSPKYLFRKEGQNVTLSCEQNLNHDAMYWYRQDPGQGLRLIYYSQIVNDFQKGDIAEGYSVSREKKESFPLTVTSAQKNPTAFYLCASSIVNSNNEQFFGPGTRLTVL.

The chain joins TRBV30 to TRBJ1-4; D is perhaps TRBD1 (6 bases). Germline V gene data show CDR1 as GTSNPN and CDR2 as SVGIG (reference sequence). The CDR3 is 13 amino acids. Trimming cost V 4 bases and J 6 bases, with 12 bases left between them. This CDR3 reads CAWNPGGDEKLFF. The CDR3 coding sequence is TGTGCCTGGAATCCGGGGGGCGATGAAAAACTGTTTTTT.

The chain uses TRBV6-1 and TRBJ2-7; 10 bases are a match to TRBD1. With 6 bases clipped from V and 4 bases from J, the junction kept 9 bases outside the gene matches. The V gene's germline CDR1 is MNHNS and CDR2 SASEGT. This CDR3 region has 15 residues. The CDR3 here is CASSGTGAGEYEQYF. The CDR3 bases are TGTGCCAGCAGCGGGACAGGGGCCGGGGAATACGAGCAGTACTTC.

The rearrangement uses TRBV28 and TRBJ1-6, with D perhaps TRBD1 (5 bases). Germline V gene data show CDR1 as MDHEN and CDR2 as SYDVKM. V lost 6 bases and J lost 2, with 14 bases in between. CDR3 size: 16 residues. CDR3 in amino acids: CASSFEGRTYNSPLHF. The DNA for the CDR3 is TGTGCCAGCAGCTTTGAGGGGAGAACCTATAATTCACCCCTCCACTTT.